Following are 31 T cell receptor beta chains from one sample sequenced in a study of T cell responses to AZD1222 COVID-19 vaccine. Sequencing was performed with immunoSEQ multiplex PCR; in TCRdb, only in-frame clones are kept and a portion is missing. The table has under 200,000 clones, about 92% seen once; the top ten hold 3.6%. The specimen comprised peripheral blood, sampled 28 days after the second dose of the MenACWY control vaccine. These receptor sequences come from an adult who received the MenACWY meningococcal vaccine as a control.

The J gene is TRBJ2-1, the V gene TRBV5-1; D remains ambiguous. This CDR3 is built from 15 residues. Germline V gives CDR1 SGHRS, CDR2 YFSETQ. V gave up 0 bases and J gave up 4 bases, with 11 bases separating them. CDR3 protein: CASSLEGNAYNEQFF. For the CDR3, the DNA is TGCGCCAGCAGCTTGGAAGGTAACGCTTACAATGAGCAGTTCTTC.

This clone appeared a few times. CDR3 in amino acids: CSVASGGNQPQHF. The CDR3 DNA reads as TGCAGCGTAGCGAGCGGGGGCAATCAGCCCCAGCATTTT. This rearrangement joins TRBV29-1 to TRBJ1-5; no firm D call. V gave up 6 bases and J gave up 2 bases, with 11 bases separating them. CDR3 length: 13 residues. Looked up from germline, CDR1 is SQVTM and CDR2 is ANQGSEA. Full variable domain (missing parts from reference TRBV29-1 and TRBJ1-5): SAVISQKPSRDICQRGTSLTIQCQVDSQVTMMFWYRQQPGQSLTLIATANQGSEATYESGFVIDKFPISRPNLTFSTLTVSNMSPEDSSIYLCSVASGGNQPQHFGDGTRLSIL.

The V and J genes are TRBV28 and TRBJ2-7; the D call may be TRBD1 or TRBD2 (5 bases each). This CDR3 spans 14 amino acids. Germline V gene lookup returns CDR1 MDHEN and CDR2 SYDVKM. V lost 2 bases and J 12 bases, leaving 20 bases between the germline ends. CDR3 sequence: CASSLSEGRGTGYF. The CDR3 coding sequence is TGTGCCAGCAGTTTAAGCGAGGGACGCGGAACGGGGTACTTC.

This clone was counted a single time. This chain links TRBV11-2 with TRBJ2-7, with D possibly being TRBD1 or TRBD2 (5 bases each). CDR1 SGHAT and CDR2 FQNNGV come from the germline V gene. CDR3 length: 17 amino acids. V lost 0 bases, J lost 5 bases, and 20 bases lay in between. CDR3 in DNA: TGTGCCAGCAGCTTAGATCTAAGCCGGGGCTTTAGCCACGAGCAGTACTTC. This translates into CASSLDLSRGFSHEQYF.

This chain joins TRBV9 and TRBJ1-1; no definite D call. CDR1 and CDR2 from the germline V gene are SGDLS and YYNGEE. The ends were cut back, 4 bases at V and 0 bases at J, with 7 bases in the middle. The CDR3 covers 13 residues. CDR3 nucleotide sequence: TGTGCCAGCAGCCCCGTGATGAACACTGAAGCTTTCTTT. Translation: CASSPVMNTEAFF.

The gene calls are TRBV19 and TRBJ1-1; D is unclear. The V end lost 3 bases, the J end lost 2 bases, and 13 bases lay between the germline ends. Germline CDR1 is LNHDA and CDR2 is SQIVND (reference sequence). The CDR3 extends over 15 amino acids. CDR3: CASSMLAGINTEAFF. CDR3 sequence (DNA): TGTGCCAGTAGTATGTTGGCAGGTATCAACACTGAAGCTTTCTTT.

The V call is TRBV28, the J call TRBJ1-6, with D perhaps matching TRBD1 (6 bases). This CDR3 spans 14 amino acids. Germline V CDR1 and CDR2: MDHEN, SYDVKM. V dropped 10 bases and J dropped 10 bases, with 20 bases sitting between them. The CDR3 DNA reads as TGTGCCACCCGGGAGGATAGGGGGGCCTCACCCCTCCACTTT. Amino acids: CATREDRGASPLHF.

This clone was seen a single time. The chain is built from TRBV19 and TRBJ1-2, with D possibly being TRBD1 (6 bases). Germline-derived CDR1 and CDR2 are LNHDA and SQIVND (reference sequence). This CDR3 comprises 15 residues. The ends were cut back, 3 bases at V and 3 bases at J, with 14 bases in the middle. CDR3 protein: CASSIGSGADYGYTF. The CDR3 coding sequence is TGTGCCAGTAGTATTGGGTCGGGGGCGGACTATGGCTACACCTTC.

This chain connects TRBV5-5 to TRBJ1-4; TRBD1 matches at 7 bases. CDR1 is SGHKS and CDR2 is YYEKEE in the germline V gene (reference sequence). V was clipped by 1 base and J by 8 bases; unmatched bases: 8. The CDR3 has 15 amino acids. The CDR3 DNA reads TGTGCCAGCAGCTTGAGACAGGGTGTATGGGAAAAACTGTTTTTT. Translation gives CASSLRQGVWEKLFF.

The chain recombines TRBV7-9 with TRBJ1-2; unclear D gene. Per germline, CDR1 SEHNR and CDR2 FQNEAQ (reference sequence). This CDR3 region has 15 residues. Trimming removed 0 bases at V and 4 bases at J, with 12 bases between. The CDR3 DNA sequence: TGTGCCAGCAGCTTAGCTCTGGAAGGTGCCTATGGCTACACCTTC. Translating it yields CASSLALEGAYGYTF.

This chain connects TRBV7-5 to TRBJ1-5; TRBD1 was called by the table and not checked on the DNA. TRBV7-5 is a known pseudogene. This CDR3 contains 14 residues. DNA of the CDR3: TGTGTCAGAAGCCCGACAGGGGTTCCTCAGCCCCAGCATTTT. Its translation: CVRSPTGVPQPQHF.

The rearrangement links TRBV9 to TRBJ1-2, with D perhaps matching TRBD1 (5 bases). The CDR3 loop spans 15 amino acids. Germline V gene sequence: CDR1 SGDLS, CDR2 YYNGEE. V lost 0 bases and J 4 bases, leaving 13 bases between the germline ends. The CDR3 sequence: CASSVGSRGTYGYTF. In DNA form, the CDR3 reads TGTGCCAGCAGCGTAGGGTCCCGGGGCACCTATGGCTACACCTTC.

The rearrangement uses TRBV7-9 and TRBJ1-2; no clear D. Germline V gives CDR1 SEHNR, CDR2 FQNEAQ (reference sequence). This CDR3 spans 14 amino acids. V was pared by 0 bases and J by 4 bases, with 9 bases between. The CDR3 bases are TGTGCCAGCAGCTTAGCGGAGGGAGGCTATGGCTACACCTTC. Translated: CASSLAEGGYGYTF. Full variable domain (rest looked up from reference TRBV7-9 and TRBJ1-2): DTGVSQNPRHKITKRGQNVTFRCDPISEHNRLYWYRQTLGQGPEFLTYFQNEAQLEKSRLLSDRFSAERPKGSFSTLEIQRTEQGDSAMYLCASSLAEGGYGYTFGSGTRLTVV.

The DNA for the CDR3 is TGTGCCAGTAACGGTGACAGGGACTACGAGCAGTACTTC. Residues: CASNGDRDYEQYF. This chain links TRBV19 with TRBJ2-7, with TRBD1 matching over 7 bases. CDR1 and CDR2 (germline): LNHDA, SQIVND (reference sequence). V dropped 7 bases and J dropped 3; count of bases not matched to a gene: 6. The CDR3 covers 13 residues.

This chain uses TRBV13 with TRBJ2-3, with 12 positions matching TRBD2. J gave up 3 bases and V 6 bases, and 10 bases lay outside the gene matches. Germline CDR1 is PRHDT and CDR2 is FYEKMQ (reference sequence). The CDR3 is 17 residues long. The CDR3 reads CASRPLRLAGETDTQYF. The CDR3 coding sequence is TGTGCCAGCAGACCCTTGAGACTAGCGGGAGAGACAGATACGCAGTATTTT. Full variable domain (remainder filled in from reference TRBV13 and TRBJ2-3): AAGVIQSPRHLIKEKRETATLKCYPIPRHDTVYWYQQGPGQDPQFLISFYEKMQSDKGSIPDRFSAQQFSDYHSELNMSSLELGDSALYFCASRPLRLAGETDTQYFGPGTRLTVL.

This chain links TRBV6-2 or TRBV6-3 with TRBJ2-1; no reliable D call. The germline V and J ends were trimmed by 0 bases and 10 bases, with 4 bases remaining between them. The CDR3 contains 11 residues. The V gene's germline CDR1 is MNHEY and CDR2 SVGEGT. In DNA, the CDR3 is TGTGCCAGCAGTTACTCCCTAGAGCAGTTCTTC. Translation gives CASSYSLEQFF.

This CDR3 reads CATSSWGSSGKLEQFF. The CDR3 region has the DNA TGTGCCACCAGTTCCTGGGGTTCTAGCGGGAAGTTAGAGCAGTTCTTC. The chain combines TRBV24-1 with TRBJ2-1; 9 bases fit TRBD2. The germline gives CDR1 KGHDR, CDR2 SFDVKD. The CDR3 spans 16 residues. V was pared by 6 bases and J by 10 bases, with 15 bases of the junction left unmatched.

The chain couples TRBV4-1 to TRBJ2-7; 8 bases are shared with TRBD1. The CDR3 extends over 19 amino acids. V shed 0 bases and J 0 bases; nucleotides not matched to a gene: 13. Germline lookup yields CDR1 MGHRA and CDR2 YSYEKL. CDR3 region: CASSQDPHPGQGSSYEQYF. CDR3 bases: TGCGCCAGCAGCCAAGATCCCCATCCCGGACAGGGTAGCTCCTACGAGCAGTACTTC.

CDR3 in amino acids: CASSQSSGQENTEAFF. The CDR3 nucleotides are TGTGCCAGCTCACAAAGTTCGGGGCAGGAGAACACTGAAGCTTTCTTT. The V and J genes are TRBV18 and TRBJ1-1; perhaps TRBD1 as D (5 bases). CDR3 length: 16 residues. V lost 4 bases and J 1 base, leaving 16 bases between the germline ends. Germline V CDR1 and CDR2: KGHSH, LQKENI.

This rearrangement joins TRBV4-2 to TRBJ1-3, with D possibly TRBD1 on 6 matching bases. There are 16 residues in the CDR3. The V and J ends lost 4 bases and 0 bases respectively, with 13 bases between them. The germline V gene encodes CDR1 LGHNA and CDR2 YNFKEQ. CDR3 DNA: TGTGCCAGCAGCCGGACAGAAGTTTTCTCTGGAAACACCATATATTTT. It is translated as CASSRTEVFSGNTIYF.

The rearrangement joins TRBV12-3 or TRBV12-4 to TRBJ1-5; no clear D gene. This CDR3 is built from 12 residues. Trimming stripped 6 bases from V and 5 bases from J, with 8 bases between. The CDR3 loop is CASRLLDQPQHF. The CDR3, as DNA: TGTGCCAGCAGGTTGCTTGATCAGCCCCAGCATTTT.

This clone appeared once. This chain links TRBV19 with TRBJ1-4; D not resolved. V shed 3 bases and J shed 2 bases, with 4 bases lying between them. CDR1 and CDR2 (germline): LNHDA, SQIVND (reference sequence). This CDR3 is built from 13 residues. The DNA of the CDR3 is TGTGCCAGTAGTATGGGTACTAATGAAAAACTGTTTTTT. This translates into CASSMGTNEKLFF.

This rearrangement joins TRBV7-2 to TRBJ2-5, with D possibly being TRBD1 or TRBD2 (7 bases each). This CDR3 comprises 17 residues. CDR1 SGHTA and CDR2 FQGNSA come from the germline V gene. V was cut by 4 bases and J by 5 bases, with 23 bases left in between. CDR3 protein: CASSSQGGTGSSETQYF. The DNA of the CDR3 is TGTGCCAGCAGCTCCCAGGGGGGGACGGGATCTTCGGAGACCCAGTACTTC.

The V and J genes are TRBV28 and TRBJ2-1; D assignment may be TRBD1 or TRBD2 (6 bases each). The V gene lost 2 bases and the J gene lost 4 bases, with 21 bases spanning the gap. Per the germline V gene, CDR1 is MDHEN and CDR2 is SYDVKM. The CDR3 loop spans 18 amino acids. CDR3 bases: TGTGCCAGCAGTTTAGGACAGCGGGCCCTACGTTTTTACAATGAGCAGTTCTTC. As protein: CASSLGQRALRFYNEQFF.

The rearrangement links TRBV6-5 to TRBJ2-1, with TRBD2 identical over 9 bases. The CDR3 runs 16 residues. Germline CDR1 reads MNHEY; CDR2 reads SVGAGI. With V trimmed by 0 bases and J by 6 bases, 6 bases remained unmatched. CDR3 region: CASSYSRTSVGNEQFF. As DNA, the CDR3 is TGTGCCAGCAGTTACTCCCGGACTAGCGTTGGCAATGAGCAGTTCTTC.

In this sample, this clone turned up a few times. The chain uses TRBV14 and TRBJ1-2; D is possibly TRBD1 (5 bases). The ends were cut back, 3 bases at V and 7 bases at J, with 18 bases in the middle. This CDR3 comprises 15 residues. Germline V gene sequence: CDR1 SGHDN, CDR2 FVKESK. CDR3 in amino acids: CASSHMRGSGGGYTF. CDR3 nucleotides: TGTGCCAGCAGCCACATGCGAGGTTCGGGGGGTGGCTACACCTTC. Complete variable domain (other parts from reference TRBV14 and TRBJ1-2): EAGVTQFPSHSVIEKGQTVTLRCDPISGHDNLYWYRRVMGKEIKFLLHFVKESKQDESGMPNNRFLAERTGGTYSTLKVQPAELEDSGVYFCASSHMRGSGGGYTFGSGTRLTVV.

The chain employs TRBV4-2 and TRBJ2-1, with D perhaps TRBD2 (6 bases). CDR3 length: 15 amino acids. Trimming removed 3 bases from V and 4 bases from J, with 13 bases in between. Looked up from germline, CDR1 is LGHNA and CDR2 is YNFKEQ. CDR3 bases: TGTGCCAGCAGCCAGGCCGGCAGCGGGTACAATGAGCAGTTCTTC. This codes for CASSQAGSGYNEQFF.

CDR3 sequence: CASSLGPGAGGNTIYF. CDR3 bases: TGTGCCAGCAGCCTTGGGCCCGGGGCGGGAGGAAACACCATATATTTT. The chain has TRBV3-1 (or the pseudogene TRBV3-2) and TRBJ1-3; the D gene is possibly TRBD1 (5 bases). Trimming left V 4 bases short and J 4 bases short, with 17 bases between. CDR1 and CDR2 (germline): LGHDT, YNNKEL (reference sequence). The CDR3 totals 16 residues.

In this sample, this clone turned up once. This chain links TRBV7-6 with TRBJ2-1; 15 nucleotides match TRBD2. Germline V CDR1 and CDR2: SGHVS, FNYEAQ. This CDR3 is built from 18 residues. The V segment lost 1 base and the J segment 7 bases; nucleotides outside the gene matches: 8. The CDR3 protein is CASSLDTPGLAGGNEQFF. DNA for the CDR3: TGTGCCAGCAGCTTAGATACCCCGGGACTAGCGGGAGGTAATGAGCAGTTCTTC.

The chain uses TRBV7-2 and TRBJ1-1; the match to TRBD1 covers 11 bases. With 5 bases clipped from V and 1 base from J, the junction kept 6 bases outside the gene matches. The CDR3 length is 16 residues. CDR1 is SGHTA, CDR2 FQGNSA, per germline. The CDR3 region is CASSPAGQGGNTEAFF. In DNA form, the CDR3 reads TGTGCCAGCAGCCCCGCGGGACAGGGGGGGAACACTGAAGCTTTCTTT.

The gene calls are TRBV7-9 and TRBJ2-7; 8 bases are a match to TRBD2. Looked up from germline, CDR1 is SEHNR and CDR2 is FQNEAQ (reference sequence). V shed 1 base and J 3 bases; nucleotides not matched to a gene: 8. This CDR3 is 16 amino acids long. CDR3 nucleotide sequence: TGTGCCAGCAGCTTAGTAGGTAGCGGGATGGTCTACGAGCAGTACTTC. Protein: CASSLVGSGMVYEQYF.